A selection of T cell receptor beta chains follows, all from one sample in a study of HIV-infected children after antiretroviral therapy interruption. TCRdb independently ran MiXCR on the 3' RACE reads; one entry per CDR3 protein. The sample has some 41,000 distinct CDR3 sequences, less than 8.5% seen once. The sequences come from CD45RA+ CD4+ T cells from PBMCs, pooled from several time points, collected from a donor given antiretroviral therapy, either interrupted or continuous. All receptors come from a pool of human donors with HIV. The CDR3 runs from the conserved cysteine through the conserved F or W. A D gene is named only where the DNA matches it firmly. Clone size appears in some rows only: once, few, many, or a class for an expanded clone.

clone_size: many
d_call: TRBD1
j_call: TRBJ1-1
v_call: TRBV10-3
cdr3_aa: CASSAGTGDTEVFF
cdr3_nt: TGTGCCAGCAGTGCTGGGACAGGGGACACAGAAGTCTTCTTT

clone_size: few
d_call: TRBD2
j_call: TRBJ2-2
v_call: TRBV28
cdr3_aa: CASRRTSGGTGELFF
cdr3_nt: TGTGCCAGCAGACGGACTAGCGGAGGCACCGGGGAGCTGTTTTTT

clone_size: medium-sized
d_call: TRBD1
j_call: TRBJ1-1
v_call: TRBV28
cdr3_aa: CASSYRGNTEVFF
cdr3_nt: TGTGCTAGCAGTTACAGGGGAAACACAGAAGTCTTCTTT

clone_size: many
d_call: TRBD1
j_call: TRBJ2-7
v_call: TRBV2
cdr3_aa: CASSPDRGSSYEQYF
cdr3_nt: TGTGCCAGCAGTCCTGACAGGGGGAGCTCCTACGAGCAGTACTTC

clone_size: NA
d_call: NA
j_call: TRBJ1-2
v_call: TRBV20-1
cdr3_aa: CSATDTVGYTF
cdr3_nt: TGCAGTGCTACAGACACAGTCGGCTACACCTTC

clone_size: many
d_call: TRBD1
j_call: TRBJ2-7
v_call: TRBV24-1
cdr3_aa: CATSPGQVLLYEQYF
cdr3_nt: TGTGCCACCAGTCCAGGACAGGTACTACTCTACGAGCAGTACTTC

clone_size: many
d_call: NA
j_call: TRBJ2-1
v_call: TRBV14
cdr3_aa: CASSHKSGEQFF
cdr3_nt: TGTGCCAGCAGCCATAAGTCGGGTGAGCAGTTCTTC

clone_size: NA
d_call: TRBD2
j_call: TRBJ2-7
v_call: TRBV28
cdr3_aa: CASAIAGVPVGGAEQYF
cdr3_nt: TGTGCCAGCGCGATAGCGGGGGTCCCCGTCGGGGGTGCCGAGCAGTACTTC

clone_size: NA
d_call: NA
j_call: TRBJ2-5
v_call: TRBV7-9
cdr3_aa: CASSFAGTQYF
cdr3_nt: TGTGCCAGCAGCTTCGCCGGGACCCAGTACTTC

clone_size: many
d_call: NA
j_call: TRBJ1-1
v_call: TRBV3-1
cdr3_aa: CASSQGLNTEAFF
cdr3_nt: TGTGCCAGCAGCCAAGGTTTGAACACTGAAGCTTTCTTT

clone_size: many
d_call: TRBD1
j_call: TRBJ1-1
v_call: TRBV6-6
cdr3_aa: CASSRSGTGVSDTEAFF
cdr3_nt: TGTGCCAGCAGCCGCTCCGGGACAGGGGTGTCGGACACTGAAGCTTTCTTT

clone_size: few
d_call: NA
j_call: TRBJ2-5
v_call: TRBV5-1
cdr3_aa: CASSLGPAGLETQYF
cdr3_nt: TGCGCCAGCAGCTTGGGTCCCGCAGGGCTGGAGACCCAGTACTTC

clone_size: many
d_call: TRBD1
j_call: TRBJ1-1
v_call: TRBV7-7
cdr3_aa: CASSEDRGTEAFF
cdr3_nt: TGTGCCAGCAGCGAGGACAGGGGCACTGAAGCTTTCTTT

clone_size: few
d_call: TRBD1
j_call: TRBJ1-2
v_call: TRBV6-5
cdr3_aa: CASSTTGGWGYGYTF
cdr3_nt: TGTGCCAGCAGTACCACAGGGGGCTGGGGCTATGGCTACACCTTC

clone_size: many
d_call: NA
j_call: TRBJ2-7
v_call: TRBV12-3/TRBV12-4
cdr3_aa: CASSRQDSYEQYF
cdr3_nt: TGTGCCAGCAGCAGACAGGACTCCTATGAACAGTACTTC

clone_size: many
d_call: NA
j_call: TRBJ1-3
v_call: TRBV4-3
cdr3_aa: CASSQKVGPSGNTIYF
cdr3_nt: TGCGCCAGCAGCCAAAAAGTGGGCCCCTCTGGAAACACCATATATTTT

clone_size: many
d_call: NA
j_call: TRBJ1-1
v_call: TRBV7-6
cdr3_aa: CASSLGTDYTNTEAFF
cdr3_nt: TGTGCCAGCAGCTTAGGGACAGACTACACGAACACTGAAGCTTTCTTT

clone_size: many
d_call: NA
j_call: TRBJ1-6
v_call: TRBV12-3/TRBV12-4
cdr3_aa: CASSLRTNSPLHF
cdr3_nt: TGTGCCAGCAGCTTGAGGACTAATTCACCCCTCCACTTT

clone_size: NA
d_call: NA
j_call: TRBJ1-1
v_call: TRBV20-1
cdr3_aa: CSARLAGAVREAFF
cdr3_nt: TGCAGTGCTAGATTAGCAGGGGCGGTAAGGGAAGCTTTCTTT

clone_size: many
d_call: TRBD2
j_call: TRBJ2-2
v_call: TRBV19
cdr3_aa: CASRLAATSNTGELFF
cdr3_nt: TGTGCCAGTAGACTAGCGGCCACATCGAACACCGGGGAGCTGTTTTTT

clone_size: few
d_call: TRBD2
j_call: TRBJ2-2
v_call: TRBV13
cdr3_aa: CASSSFSGGAELFF
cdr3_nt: TGTGCCAGCAGCTCCTTTAGCGGGGGGGCCGAGCTGTTTTTT

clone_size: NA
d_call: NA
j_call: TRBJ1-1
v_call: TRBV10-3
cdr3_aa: CAISESEPYLGRTEAFF
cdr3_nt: TGTGCCATCAGTGAGTCGGAACCCTACCTCGGACGGACTGAAGCTTTCTTT

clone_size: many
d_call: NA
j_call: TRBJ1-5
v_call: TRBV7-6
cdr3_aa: CASSLEPGPNQPQHF
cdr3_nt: TGTGCCAGCAGCTTAGAACCGGGACCGAATCAGCCCCAGCATTTT

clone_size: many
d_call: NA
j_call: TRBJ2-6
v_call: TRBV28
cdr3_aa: CASTRDGSSGANVLTF
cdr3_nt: TGTGCCAGCACTCGCGACGGGAGCTCTGGGGCCAACGTCCTGACTTTC

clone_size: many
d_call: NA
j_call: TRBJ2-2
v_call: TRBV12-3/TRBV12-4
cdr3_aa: CASSFTGNTGELFF
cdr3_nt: TGTGCCAGCAGTTTTACAGGGAACACCGGGGAGCTGTTTTTT

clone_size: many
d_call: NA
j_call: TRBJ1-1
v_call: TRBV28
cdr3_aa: CASRTTAEDPPEAFF
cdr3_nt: TGTGCCAGCAGGACAACAGCAGAGGATCCCCCTGAAGCTTTCTTT